Shown below are 19 T cell receptor beta chains from a single sample sequenced in a study of vaccination and CD4 T cells after COVID-19. An Oncomine TCR Beta short-read assay was used to sequence the DNA from cultured CD4+ T cells. From the PCR reads, TCRdb called clonotypes with MiXCR, one entry per CDR3 protein. Of about 12,000 distinct CDR3 sequences listed, around half are singletons. No cognate antigen is known for these TCRs. The treatment here: roughly 10-day PBMC culture with coronavirus spike peptide pools or control peptides (ViraFEST assay). Input material: CD4+ T cells from blood, cultured in vitro. The receptors come from a human donor who had recovered from COVID-19.

The J gene is TRBJ2-2, the V gene TRBV11-2, with D tentatively TRBD2 (7 bases). Germline V gene data show CDR1 as SGHAT and CDR2 as FQNNGV. Trimming pared 3 bases from V and 3 bases from J, leaving 8 bases between. The CDR3 covers 14 residues. As DNA, the CDR3 is TGTGCCAGCAGCTTGCGGGGGCACACCGGGGAGCTGTTTTTT. Its translation is CASSLRGHTGELFF.

V gene TRBV12-3 or TRBV12-4 combines with J gene TRBJ1-5; TRBD1 matches at 8 bases. This CDR3 comprises 14 residues. V was pared by 2 bases and J by 4 bases, with 1 base of the junction left unmatched. The CDR3 DNA reads TGTGCCAGCAGTTTAAGACAGGGGAATCAGCCCCAGCATTTT. It encodes CASSLRQGNQPQHF.

The V call is TRBV20-1, the J call TRBJ2-5; 12 nucleotides align to TRBD2. Germline-derived CDR1 and CDR2 are DFQATT and SNEGSKA (reference sequence). There are 17 residues in the CDR3. The V segment lost 1 base and the J segment 5 bases; nucleotides outside the gene matches: 11. CDR3 sequence (DNA): TGCAGTGCTAGAGGGTCTAGCGGGGGGGCCGAGGGCGAGACCCAGTACTTC. Translated: CSARGSSGGAEGETQYF.

The chain links TRBV7-9 to TRBJ2-5; unclear D gene. This CDR3 region has 15 residues. Germline CDR1 reads SEHNR; CDR2 reads FQNEAQ (reference sequence). Between the trimmed V and J ends, which lost 4 bases and 3 bases, there was a span of 15 bases. The CDR3 nucleotides are TGTGCCAGCAGCTCCCAGATGTCAAGGGAAGAGACCCAGTACTTC. Translated: CASSSQMSREETQYF.

Here the CDR3 DNA reads TGTGCCAGCAGCTTAAGACAGGACCTAGGGTATACGCAGTATTTT. It specifies CASSLRQDLGYTQYF. The chain combines TRBV7-8 with TRBJ2-3; D perhaps matches TRBD1 (6 bases). The V gene's germline CDR1 is SGHVS and CDR2 FQNEAQ. The CDR3 has 15 amino acids. V lost 2 bases, J lost 7 bases, and 16 bases lay in between.

V gene TRBV20-1 combines with J gene TRBJ1-5; D not resolved. The CDR3 runs to 16 residues. CDR1 and CDR2 from the germline V gene are DFQATT and SNEGSKA (reference sequence). V was pared by 6 bases and J by 0 bases, with 18 bases between. CDR3: CSAAPGGVYSNQPQHF. The CDR3 nucleotides are TGCAGTGCCGCTCCGGGCGGGGTTTATAGCAATCAGCCCCAGCATTTT.

This clonotype was counted a few times. The gene calls are TRBV20-1 and TRBJ1-6, with 10 bases aligning to TRBD1. Trimming at V came to 3 bases and at J to 10 bases, leaving 0 bases not matched to a gene. The germline V gene has CDR1 DFQATT and CDR2 SNEGSKA (reference sequence). The CDR3 has 12 residues. As DNA, the CDR3 is TGCAGTGCTAGGGGACAGGGGTCACCCCTCCACTTT. Amino acids: CSARGQGSPLHF.

In its sample, this clonotype was seen a few times. This chain joins TRBV15 and TRBJ2-5, with no clear D. The CDR3 is 9 residues long. Germline V gene data show CDR1 as LNHNV and CDR2 as YYDKDF (reference sequence). V lost 6 bases and J lost 5, with 1 base in between. DNA for the CDR3: TGTGCCACCAGGGAGACCCAGTACTTC. Residues: CATRETQYF.

The table lists this clonotype with a few counts. V usage is TRBV4-2 and J usage is TRBJ1-5; 7 bases match TRBD1. V dropped 1 base and J dropped 6; count of bases not matched to a gene: 6. The CDR3 consists of 15 residues. Germline CDR1 reads LGHNA; CDR2 reads YNFKEQ. Here the CDR3 DNA reads TGTGCCAGCAGCCAAGCCGACAGGGACGTTCAGCCCCAGCATTTT. It specifies CASSQADRDVQPQHF.

The rearrangement uses TRBV20-1 and TRBJ1-4, with TRBD1 as a possible D gene (6 bases). Looked up from germline, CDR1 is DFQATT and CDR2 is SNEGSKA (reference sequence). CDR3 size: 14 residues. V dropped 2 bases and J dropped 1 base, with 8 bases sitting between them. The CDR3 DNA is TGCAGTGCTAGATTACAGGGAACTAATGAAAAACTGTTTTTT. Protein: CSARLQGTNEKLFF.

This rearrangement joins TRBV25-1 to TRBJ1-6, with D possibly TRBD1 on 5 matching bases. Germline V gene lookup returns CDR1 MGHDK and CDR2 SYGVNS. The V gene lost 5 bases and the J gene lost 7 bases, with 15 bases spanning the gap. CDR3 length: 15 amino acids. CDR3 bases: TGTGCCAGCAGTTCAACAGGCGCCCTAAATTCACCCCTCCACTTT. Its translation is CASSSTGALNSPLHF.

CDR3: CAISESAGGTSYEQYF. CDR3 nucleotide sequence: TGTGCCATCAGTGAGTCGGCTGGGGGGACCTCCTACGAGCAGTACTTC. The rearrangement uses TRBV10-3 and TRBJ2-7; a possible D gene is TRBD2 (6 bases). Trimming removed 0 bases from V and 0 bases from J, with 12 bases in between. CDR3 size: 16 residues. The germline gives CDR1 ENHRY, CDR2 SYGVKD.

The chain employs TRBV19 and TRBJ1-3, with TRBD1 identical over 7 bases. Germline V gives CDR1 LNHDA, CDR2 SQIVND (reference sequence). The CDR3 extends over 15 amino acids. V gave up 5 bases and J gave up 4 bases; unmatched junction bases: 8. This chain's CDR3 is CASSVSGTAGNTIYF. The CDR3 DNA sequence: TGTGCCAGTAGTGTCTCCGGGACAGCAGGAAACACCATATATTTT.

Only a few counts were recorded for this clonotype. CDR3 sequence reads: CASRWAGGPQETQYF. CDR3 DNA sequence: TGTGCCAGCAGATGGGCGGGGGGACCTCAAGAGACCCAGTACTTC. The V call is TRBV6-2 or TRBV6-3, the J call TRBJ2-5, with TRBD2 matching over 8 bases. V gave up 6 bases and J gave up 2 bases; unmatched junction bases: 8. The CDR3 consists of 15 residues. Germline V lookup: CDR1 MNHEY, CDR2 SVGEGT.

Only a few counts were recorded for this clonotype. This chain's CDR3 is CASSQDGDTEAFF. CDR3 in DNA: TGCGCCAGCAGCCAAGACGGGGACACTGAAGCTTTCTTT. V gene TRBV4-1 combines with J gene TRBJ1-1; D gene ambiguous. From germline, CDR1 is MGHRA and CDR2 YSYEKL. Trimming cost V 0 bases and J 3 bases, with 5 bases left between them. This CDR3 comprises 13 residues.

This clonotype occurred a few times. The rearrangement joins TRBV7-2 to TRBJ2-2; D perhaps matches TRBD2 (5 bases). From germline, CDR1 is SGHTA and CDR2 FQGNSA. The germline V and J ends were trimmed by 1 base and 6 bases, with 15 bases remaining between them. CDR3 length equals 16 residues. Here the CDR3 DNA reads TGTGCCAGCAGCTTAGAAAGTCATATGAGGGCCGGGGAGCTGTTTTTT. It encodes CASSLESHMRAGELFF.

J is TRBJ1-5 and V is TRBV19; 7 bases are a match to TRBD1. CDR1 is LNHDA, CDR2 SQIVND, per germline (reference sequence). Losses at the gene ends were 0 bases for V and 7 bases for J; bases not matched to a gene: 9. The CDR3 totals 16 residues. The CDR3 here is CASSIDLTGARQPQHF. For the CDR3, the DNA is TGTGCCAGTAGTATAGACCTCACAGGGGCACGCCAGCCCCAGCATTTT.

This clonotype was seen a handful of times. The chain uses TRBV2 and TRBJ1-6; TRBD1 matches 10 bases. Germline loops: CDR1 SNHLY, CDR2 FYNNEI. Trimming at V came to 6 bases and at J to 7 bases, leaving 3 bases not matched to a gene. The CDR3 has 14 residues. The CDR3 coding sequence is TGTGCCAGCAGCCCGGGACAGGGGAATTCACCCCTCCACTTT. Its protein is CASSPGQGNSPLHF.

This clonotype rates as medium-sized. The chain combines TRBV18 with TRBJ2-6; D call uncertain. The CDR3 extends over 13 amino acids. The V and J ends lost 8 bases and 10 bases respectively, with 15 bases between them. Germline lookup yields CDR1 KGHSH and CDR2 LQKENI. This chain's CDR3 is CASRRNSLNVLTF. The CDR3 DNA reads as TGTGCCAGCCGAAGAAACAGCCTAAACGTCCTGACTTTC. The full variable domain, rest sourced from reference TRBV18 and TRBJ2-6, is NAGVMQNPRHLVRRRGQEARLRCSPMKGHSHVYWYRQLPEEGLKFMVYLQKENIIDESGMPKERFSAEFPKEGPSILRIQQVVRGDSAAYFCASRRNSLNVLTFGAGSRLTVL.